Listed below are T cell receptor beta chains from one sample, sequenced in a study of T cell clones after liver transplantation. Libraries were prepared by immunoSEQ multiplex PCR; TCRdb keeps only in-frame clonotypes and omits some of them. The data show 95,000 to 110,000 clones, under 90% seen once. The sequences come from CD4+ T cells from blood, collected 47 months after liver transplant. Source of these receptors: a human patient who received a liver transplant. The graft donor may have given rise to some T cells. Both conserved end residues are part of each CDR3. The order of the fields is CDR3 protein, CDR3 DNA, clone size, J gene, D gene, V gene. The D gene is left open where the match is weak. Clone size, where shown, is once, few, many, or a class for clones that have expanded.

cdr3_aa: CAISELEGNTEAFF
cdr3_nt: TGTGCCATCAGTGAGTTGGAGGGTAACACTGAAGCTTTCTTT
clone_size: once
j_call: TRBJ1-1
d_call: -
v_call: TRBV10-3

cdr3_aa: CASSEGGYRGSYNEQFF
cdr3_nt: TGTGCCAGCAGTGAAGGGGGGTACAGGGGGTCCTACAATGAGCAGTTCTTC
clone_size: -
j_call: TRBJ2-1
d_call: TRBD1
v_call: TRBV6-1

cdr3_aa: CASSEVGPQHF
cdr3_nt: TGTGCCAGCAGTGAAGTCGGACCCCAGCATTTT
clone_size: -
j_call: TRBJ1-5
d_call: -
v_call: TRBV6-1

cdr3_aa: CASSPSGASNQPQHF
cdr3_nt: TGTGCCAGCAGTCCCTCGGGAGCCAGCAATCAGCCCCAGCATTTT
clone_size: few
j_call: TRBJ1-5
d_call: -
v_call: TRBV6-6

cdr3_aa: CASSERRGYGDTEAFF
cdr3_nt: TGTGCCAGCAGTGAAAGGAGGGGGTATGGGGACACTGAAGCTTTCTTT
clone_size: few
j_call: TRBJ1-1
d_call: -
v_call: TRBV6-1

cdr3_aa: CASSLAGGTDGYTF
cdr3_nt: TGTGCCAGCAGCTTAGCTGGAGGGACAGATGGCTACACCTTC
clone_size: -
j_call: TRBJ1-2
d_call: TRBD1
v_call: TRBV7-2

cdr3_aa: CASSQAGQANNSPLHF
cdr3_nt: TGCGCCAGCAGCCAAGCGGGGCAGGCTAATAATTCACCCCTCCACTTT
clone_size: -
j_call: TRBJ1-6
d_call: -
v_call: TRBV4-3

cdr3_aa: CASSRPGAYEQYF
cdr3_nt: TGCGCCAGCAGCCGACCCGGGGCCTACGAGCAGTACTTC
clone_size: -
j_call: TRBJ2-7
d_call: -
v_call: TRBV5-1

cdr3_aa: CASSPAGTRAVYEQYF
cdr3_nt: TGTGCCAGCAGTCCCGCCGGGACTAGGGCCGTTTACGAGCAGTACTTC
clone_size: -
j_call: TRBJ2-7
d_call: TRBD2
v_call: TRBV27

cdr3_aa: CASSISRQGGLSGNTIYF
cdr3_nt: TGTGCCAGTAGTATTTCTCGACAGGGGGGCCTCTCTGGAAACACCATATATTTT
clone_size: -
j_call: TRBJ1-3
d_call: TRBD1
v_call: TRBV19

cdr3_aa: CASSPQGQGEGYTF
cdr3_nt: TGTGCCAGCAGCCCCCAGGGACAGGGTGAAGGCTACACCTTC
clone_size: -
j_call: TRBJ1-2
d_call: TRBD1
v_call: TRBV7-2

cdr3_aa: CASSFRQGANSPLHF
cdr3_nt: TGTGCCAGCAGCTTTCGACAGGGGGCGAATTCACCCCTCCACTTT
clone_size: -
j_call: TRBJ1-6
d_call: TRBD1
v_call: TRBV7-2

cdr3_aa: CASSFSGTGYGYTF
cdr3_nt: TGTGCCAGCAGCTTTTCCGGGACAGGCTATGGCTACACCTTC
clone_size: -
j_call: TRBJ1-2
d_call: TRBD1
v_call: TRBV7-2

cdr3_aa: CASSLRGQEPSYNEQFF
cdr3_nt: TGTGCCAGCAGTTTAAGGGGACAGGAACCCTCCTACAATGAGCAGTTCTTC
clone_size: -
j_call: TRBJ2-1
d_call: TRBD1
v_call: TRBV27

cdr3_aa: CASSLGGQGLREQYF
cdr3_nt: TGTGCCAGCAGTTTAGGCGGACAGGGACTACGCGAGCAGTACTTC
clone_size: -
j_call: TRBJ2-7
d_call: -
v_call: TRBV28

cdr3_aa: CATEGVTDPVNTEAFF
cdr3_nt: TGTGCCACAGAAGGGGTCACAGACCCCGTGAACACTGAAGCTTTCTTT
clone_size: once
j_call: TRBJ1-1
d_call: -
v_call: TRBV19

cdr3_aa: CASSVEWANTEAFF
cdr3_nt: TGTGCCAGCAGCGTAGAGTGGGCCAACACTGAAGCTTTCTTT
clone_size: -
j_call: TRBJ1-1
d_call: -
v_call: TRBV9

cdr3_aa: CASSLLSRGPFGNTIYF
cdr3_nt: TGTGCCAGCAGCTTATTATCTCGGGGACCGTTTGGAAACACCATATATTTT
clone_size: -
j_call: TRBJ1-3
d_call: -
v_call: TRBV7-8

cdr3_aa: CASLAVRPVLFF
cdr3_nt: TGTGCCAGCCTAGCGGTACGGCCTGTGCTGTTTTTT
clone_size: -
j_call: TRBJ2-2
d_call: TRBD2
v_call: TRBV2

cdr3_aa: CASRQVRQVTGELFF
cdr3_nt: TGTGCCAGCAGGCAGGTGCGACAGGTCACCGGGGAGCTGTTTTTT
clone_size: -
j_call: TRBJ2-2
d_call: -
v_call: TRBV6-1

cdr3_aa: CASSLDAGDEAFF
cdr3_nt: TGTGCCAGCAGCCTGGACGCTGGCGATGAAGCTTTCTTT
clone_size: -
j_call: TRBJ1-1
d_call: -
v_call: TRBV5-6

cdr3_aa: CASSRDPNQPQHF
cdr3_nt: TGTGCCAGCAGCAGGGACCCCAATCAGCCCCAGCATTTT
clone_size: -
j_call: TRBJ1-5
d_call: -
v_call: TRBV6-5